These 29 T cell receptor beta chains were all obtained from the same sample, sequenced in a study of blood T cell repertoires in COVID-19. The assay was immunoSEQ multiplex PCR, and TCRdb's table has in-frame clones only and misses some. The table records 60,000 or so clones, under 80% of them present only once. Material for sequencing was PBMCs or T cells enriched from blood (not recorded which). The receptors derive from a woman aged 55-70 years who had been exposed to COVID-19.

CDR3 sequence (DNA): TGTGCCAGCAGCGTTATACACGTGAACACCGGGGAGCTGTTTTTT. It translates to CASSVIHVNTGELFF. The chain recombines TRBV9 with TRBJ2-2, with D unclear. CDR3 length equals 15 residues. Trimming took off 2 bases at V and 1 base at J, with 9 bases between the two ends. CDR1 and CDR2 (germline): SGDLS, YYNGEE.

This clone appeared once. This chain links TRBV15 with TRBJ2-5, with 9 bases fitting TRBD2. Trimming removed 0 bases from V and 0 bases from J; junction bases left unmatched: 5. Per the germline V gene, CDR1 is LNHNV and CDR2 is YYDKDF (reference sequence). This CDR3 has 17 residues. The CDR3 spells CATSRDLSGGNQETQYF. In DNA, the CDR3 is TGTGCCACCAGCAGAGATCTTAGCGGGGGAAACCAAGAGACCCAGTACTTC.

This chain connects TRBV19 to TRBJ2-1; D unclear. This CDR3 region has 13 residues. The germline gives CDR1 LNHDA, CDR2 SQIVND (reference sequence). V was clipped by 4 bases and J by 6 bases, with 10 bases between them. The CDR3 DNA follows: TGTGCCAGTAGTACGGGTCAATCCAATGAGCAGTTCTTC. Protein sequence: CASSTGQSNEQFF.

The chain has TRBV19 and TRBJ2-3; 7 bases line up with TRBD1. The CDR3 totals 15 residues. From germline, CDR1 is LNHDA and CDR2 SQIVND (reference sequence). With 5 bases clipped from V and 2 bases from J, the junction kept 7 bases outside the gene matches. The CDR3 reads CASSGFGQATDTQYF. Here the CDR3 DNA reads TGTGCCAGTAGTGGATTCGGACAGGCCACAGATACGCAGTATTTT. Full variable domain (remainder filled in from reference TRBV19 and TRBJ2-3): DGGITQSPKYLFRKEGQNVTLSCEQNLNHDAMYWYRQDPGQGLRLIYYSQIVNDFQKGDIAEGYSVSREKKESFPLTVTSAQKNPTAFYLCASSGFGQATDTQYFGPGTRLTVL.

This chain joins TRBV5-1 and TRBJ1-4; D gene ambiguous. V was clipped by 0 bases and J by 3 bases, with 6 bases between them. The CDR3 extends over 14 amino acids. Looked up from germline, CDR1 is SGHRS and CDR2 is YFSETQ. The CDR3 sequence: CASSLAGSNEKLFF. The CDR3 nucleotides read TGCGCCAGCAGCTTGGCCGGGTCTAATGAAAAACTGTTTTTT.

This clone was observed once. This chain links TRBV27 with TRBJ2-3; D not certain. V lost 1 base, J lost 5 bases, and 13 bases lay in between. Looked up from germline, CDR1 is MNHEY and CDR2 is SMNVEV (reference sequence). The CDR3 totals 15 residues. Here the CDR3 reads CASSLFQVPGDTQYF. The CDR3 coding sequence is TGTGCCAGCAGTTTATTTCAGGTCCCCGGAGATACGCAGTATTTT.

The chain combines TRBV28 with TRBJ1-4, with no clear D. Germline-derived CDR1 and CDR2 are MDHEN and SYDVKM. Trimming removed 9 bases at V and 4 bases at J, with 18 bases between. This CDR3 region has 15 residues. CDR3 nucleotide sequence: TGTGCCAGTCTAACGACGGAGGCCTATAATGAAAAACTGTTTTTT. Translated: CASLTTEAYNEKLFF.

This clone has more than one count but fewer than ten. The chain employs TRBV15 and TRBJ2-7; TRBD1 might be the D (5 bases). Germline V gives CDR1 LNHNV, CDR2 YYDKDF (reference sequence). V lost 0 bases to trimming and J lost 5 bases, with 14 bases between them. The CDR3 totals 15 residues. The CDR3 loop is CATSRDWQGLNEQYF. The CDR3 nucleotides read TGTGCCACCAGCAGAGACTGGCAGGGCCTCAACGAGCAGTACTTC.

The rearrangement links TRBV24-1 to TRBJ1-6, with D possibly matching TRBD1 (6 bases). This CDR3 has 13 amino acids. Deletions cut 9 bases from V and 7 bases from J, with 12 bases between. Germline values: CDR1 KGHDR, CDR2 SFDVKD. The CDR3 loop reads CATGWTANSPLHF. The CDR3 coding sequence is TGTGCCACCGGCTGGACAGCAAATTCACCCCTCCACTTT.

Concerning this clone itself: The DNA is omitted, as the CDR3 cannot be located on it reliably, and the CDR3 follows TCRdb's listing. The gene calls are TRBV30 and TRBJ2-2; the listed D gene, TRBD2, was not tested against the DNA. The germline V gene has CDR1 GTSNPN and CDR2 SVGIG (reference sequence). With termini counted, the CDR3 has 12 amino acids. CDR3 in amino acids: CAWSLRFGELFF.

The J gene is TRBJ2-7, the V gene TRBV25-1; the match to TRBD1 covers 7 bases. Germline V lookup: CDR1 MGHDK, CDR2 SYGVNS. The CDR3 extends over 13 amino acids. Trimming cost V 8 bases and J 0 bases; bases outside gene matches: 4. The CDR3, as DNA: TGTGCCAGCGCGACAGGGCTCTCCTACGAGCAGTACTTC. This translates into CASATGLSYEQYF.

The CDR3 DNA reads as TGTGCCAGCAGCGCAGTACAGTACTCTAACTATGGCTACACCTTC. Its protein is CASSAVQYSNYGYTF. The rearrangement uses TRBV5-5 and TRBJ1-2, with no clear D. V was shortened by 4 bases and J by 0 bases, with 13 bases between the two germline ends. Germline V gives CDR1 SGHKS, CDR2 YYEKEE (reference sequence). CDR3 length: 15 amino acids.

Written as DNA, the CDR3 is TGTGCCAGTTTTTCCGGGGATTGGAGCGGAAACACCATATATTTT. As protein: CASFSGDWSGNTIYF. The rearrangement uses TRBV6-5 and TRBJ1-3, with D hard to call. CDR3 length: 15 amino acids. Germline V CDR1 and CDR2: MNHEY, SVGAGI. Trimming pared 9 bases from V and 4 bases from J, leaving 19 bases between.

The chain is built from TRBV5-1 and TRBJ1-1, with D unresolved. V lost 0 bases, J lost 0 bases, and 6 bases lay in between. Germline loops: CDR1 SGHRS, CDR2 YFSETQ. This CDR3 spans 14 amino acids. The CDR3 DNA is TGCGCCAGCAGCTTGGGCGAGATGAACACTGAAGCTTTCTTT. Its translation is CASSLGEMNTEAFF.

This chain connects TRBV28 to TRBJ2-7; weak D call: TRBD1 (5 bases). Deletions cut 6 bases from V and 1 base from J, with 10 bases between. CDR3 length: 13 residues. Germline V gene lookup returns CDR1 MDHEN and CDR2 SYDVKM. CDR3 DNA sequence: TGTGCCAGCAGGCTCAGGGTGTCCTACGAGCAGTACTTC. Translating gives CASRLRVSYEQYF.

A word on this clone: In the same sample, other DNA sequences code for this CDR3. The chain carries TRBV30 and TRBJ1-5, with 7 positions matching TRBD1. J lost 4 bases, V lost 3 bases, and 0 bases had no gene match. Germline V gene lookup returns CDR1 GTSNPN and CDR2 SVGIG (reference sequence). The CDR3 loop spans 12 amino acids. The CDR3 spells CAWSRGNQPQHF. The DNA for the CDR3 is TGTGCCTGGAGCAGGGGGAATCAGCCCCAGCATTTT. Using reference TRBV30 and TRBJ1-5 for the parts outside the CDR3, the full variable domain is SQTIHQWPATLVQPVGSPLSLECTVEGTSNPNLYWYRQAAGRGLQLLFYSVGIGQISSEVPQNLSASRPQDRQFILSSKKLLLSDSGFYLCAWSRGNQPQHFGDGTRLSIL.

This clone appeared once. V gene TRBV28 combines with J gene TRBJ1-2, with TRBD1 matching over 7 bases. Germline lookup yields CDR1 MDHEN and CDR2 SYDVKM. V lost 11 bases, J lost 3 bases, and 6 bases stayed unmatched. There are 12 residues in the CDR3. The CDR3 loop is CAVGRGDYGYTF. The DNA for the CDR3 is TGTGCCGTTGGCAGGGGGGACTATGGCTACACCTTC.

This sequence joins TRBV19 and TRBJ1-2, with D perhaps matching TRBD1 (5 bases). The CDR3 is 15 residues long. The ends were cut back, 2 bases at V and 0 bases at J, with 10 bases in the middle. Germline V lookup: CDR1 LNHDA, CDR2 SQIVND (reference sequence). The DNA of the CDR3 is TGTGCCAGTAGTATAATCAGGGCGTCTAACTATGGCTACACCTTC. Residues: CASSIIRASNYGYTF.

Only a few counts were recorded for this clone. J is TRBJ1-5 and V is TRBV19, with a tentative D call TRBD1 (5 bases). The CDR3 is 14 amino acids. V gave up 7 bases and J gave up 0 bases, with 10 bases separating them. Germline CDR1 is LNHDA and CDR2 is SQIVND (reference sequence). The CDR3 reads CASTRGGSNQPQHF. DNA for the CDR3: TGTGCCAGTACCCGGGGGGGTAGCAATCAGCCCCAGCATTTT.

The chain employs TRBV7-3 and TRBJ2-3; D not certain. From germline, CDR1 is SGHTA and CDR2 FQGTGA. Trimming stripped 3 bases from V and 4 bases from J, with 11 bases between. The CDR3 totals 14 residues. CDR3 amino acids: CASSLYKYADTQYF. The CDR3 nucleotides are TGTGCCAGCAGCTTGTACAAGTACGCAGATACGCAGTATTTT.

The chain couples TRBV5-5 to TRBJ1-2, with D tentatively TRBD1 (6 bases). The CDR3 extends over 15 amino acids. Germline V gene data show CDR1 as SGHKS and CDR2 as YYEKEE (reference sequence). V was cut by 4 bases and J by 3 bases, with 16 bases left in between. DNA of the CDR3: TGTGCCAGCAGCCCTCGAGGGGGGGGCGACTATGGCTACACCTTC. It codes for CASSPRGGGDYGYTF.

The genes are TRBV3-1 (or the pseudogene TRBV3-2) and TRBJ2-7; weak D call: TRBD2 (6 bases). V shed 0 bases and J shed 2 bases, with 14 bases lying between them. There are 16 residues in the CDR3. Germline V gene data show CDR1 as LGHDT and CDR2 as YNNKEL (reference sequence). Here the CDR3 reads CASSQDRRRGPYEQYF. The CDR3 DNA reads as TGTGCCAGCAGCCAAGATAGGAGGCGGGGCCCCTACGAGCAGTACTTC.

This chain links TRBV9 with TRBJ2-1; D perhaps matches TRBD1 (6 bases). Trimming removed 0 bases at V and 6 bases at J, with 16 bases between. Germline CDR1 reads SGDLS; CDR2 reads YYNGEE. The CDR3 extends over 16 amino acids. This CDR3 reads CASSVVSRGAANEQFF. The CDR3 bases are TGTGCCAGCAGCGTAGTATCCAGGGGAGCGGCCAATGAGCAGTTCTTC.

J is TRBJ2-1 and V is TRBV7-2; 8 bases match TRBD2. J was trimmed by 7 bases and V by 4 bases; bases with no gene match: 9. The CDR3 loop spans 15 amino acids. The V gene's germline CDR1 is SGHTA and CDR2 FQGNSA. DNA of the CDR3: TGTGCCAGCAGCTCATGGGCGGGAGGTAATAATGAGCAGTTCTTC. Protein sequence: CASSSWAGGNNEQFF.

This sequence joins TRBV2 and TRBJ2-7; no clear D gene. V was cut by 10 bases and J by 1 base, with 8 bases left in between. Per germline, CDR1 SNHLY and CDR2 FYNNEI. The CDR3 is 11 residues long. CDR3 sequence reads: CATQRSYEQYF. The CDR3 DNA reads TGTGCCACACAACGATCCTACGAGCAGTACTTC.

CDR3 sequence (DNA): TGTGCCAGCAGGGTCACAGGCACGGCGACCCAGTACTTC. Its protein is CASRVTGTATQYF. The chain joins TRBV6-5 to TRBJ2-5, with a tentative D call TRBD1 (5 bases). V dropped 6 bases and J dropped 7 bases, with 15 bases sitting between them. CDR1 and CDR2 from the germline V gene are MNHEY and SVGAGI. The CDR3 runs 13 residues.

The chain is built from TRBV10-3 and TRBJ1-1, with TRBD1 identical over 10 bases. The CDR3 extends over 15 amino acids. Unmatched junction bases numbered 8, after V lost 6 bases and J lost 4 bases. Germline CDR1 reads ENHRY; CDR2 reads SYGVKD. The DNA of the CDR3 is TGTGCCATCAGGATAATGACAGGGGGCGTCACTGAAGCTTTCTTT. It specifies CAIRIMTGGVTEAFF.

The gene calls are TRBV6-5 and TRBJ1-2; tentatively, D is TRBD1 (5 bases). V was shortened by 6 bases and J by 0 bases, with 11 bases between the two germline ends. Germline assignment: CDR1 MNHEY and CDR2 SVGAGI. This CDR3 region has 14 residues. The CDR3 bases are TGTGCCAGCAGGGGACTTGGGGCTAACTATGGCTACACCTTC. It translates to CASRGLGANYGYTF.

This chain joins TRBV5-1 and TRBJ2-3, with 10 bases identical to TRBD2. The CDR3 is made up of 16 amino acids. Per the germline V gene, CDR1 is SGHRS and CDR2 is YFSETQ. Losses at the gene ends were 2 bases for V and 2 bases for J; bases not matched to a gene: 5. The DNA for the CDR3 is TGCGCCAGCAGCTTAAGAACTAGCGGGAACACAGATACGCAGTATTTT. Translating it yields CASSLRTSGNTDTQYF.